Ten or more counts support the clone carrying this T cell receptor beta chain. Its specificity is unknown. The sample belongs to a study of T-cell reconstitution after alpha-beta-depleted transplantation in children. The library targeted TCRbeta and was prepared with unique molecular identifiers. In TCRdb, the PCR reads were re-called with MiXCR into one record per CDR3 protein. The sample shows about 16,000 distinct CDR3 sequences, about 8% of them seen only once. Study-wide points: Newly made T cells mostly supplied T-cell counts and diversity one year after transplant. Reports say that about two months after transplant, the alpha-beta T cells came out of several hundred graft clones that had expanded.

The clonotype was recovered from a boy under two years old who had a stem cell transplant for Wiskott-Aldrich syndrome, so the T cells may come from the graft donor. The sample in question was PBMCs, mostly from graft donor cells, obtained 60 days after TCRalphabeta/CD19-depleted stem cell transplant.

CDR3 loop: CASSRQGANTGELFF. CDR3 DNA sequence: TGTGCCAGCAGCCGACAGGGGGCGAACACCGGGGAGCTGTTTTTT. The chain couples TRBV3-1 to TRBJ2-2; TRBD1 matches 9 bases. Germline loops: CDR1 LGHDT, CDR2 YNNKEL (reference sequence). The V segment lost 4 bases and the J segment 0 bases; nucleotides outside the gene matches: 0. This CDR3 contains 15 residues.